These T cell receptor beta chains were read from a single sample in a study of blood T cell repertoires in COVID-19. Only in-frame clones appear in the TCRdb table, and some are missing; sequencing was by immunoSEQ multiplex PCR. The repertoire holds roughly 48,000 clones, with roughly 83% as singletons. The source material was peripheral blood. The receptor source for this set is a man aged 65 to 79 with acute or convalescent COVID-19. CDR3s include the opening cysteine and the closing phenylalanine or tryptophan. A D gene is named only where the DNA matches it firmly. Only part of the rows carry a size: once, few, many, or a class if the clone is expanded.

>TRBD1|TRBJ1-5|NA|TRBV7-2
TGTGCCAGCAGCCCGGGGACAGGGGATCAGCCCCAGCATTTT
CASSPGTGDQPQHF
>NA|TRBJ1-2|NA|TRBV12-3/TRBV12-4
TGTGCCAGCTCGCCCATGGGCCTGGCGGGCTACACCTTC
CASSPMGLAGYTF
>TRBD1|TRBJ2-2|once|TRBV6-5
TGTGCCAGCAGACTGGGACAGGGGGTCCCCGGGGAGCTGTTTTTT
CASRLGQGVPGELFF
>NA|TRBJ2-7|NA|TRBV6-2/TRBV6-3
TGTGCCAGCAGTTCGGACAGATACGAGCAGTACTTC
CASSSDRYEQYF
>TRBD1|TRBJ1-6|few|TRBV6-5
TGTGCCAGCAGCCCGGGACAGGCTCAATCACCCCTCCACTTT
CASSPGQAQSPLHF
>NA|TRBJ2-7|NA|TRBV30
TGTGCCTGGAGTGTACTAGGTTACGAGCAGTACTTC
CAWSVLGYEQYF
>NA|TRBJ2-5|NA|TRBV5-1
TGCGCCAGCAGCAGAACCTCCGGGGGAGAGACCCAGTACTTC
CASSRTSGGETQYF
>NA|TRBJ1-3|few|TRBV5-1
TGCGCCAGCACAAGGCCGCCGGGTGGAAACTCTGGAAACACCATATATTTT
CASTRPPGGNSGNTIYF
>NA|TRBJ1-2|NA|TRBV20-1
TGCAGTGCGGGGGGGAACTATGGCTACACCTTC
CSAGGNYGYTF
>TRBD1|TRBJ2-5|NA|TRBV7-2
TGTGCCAGCAGCTCCTACGGACAGGAGGAGACCCAGTACTTC
CASSSYGQEETQYF
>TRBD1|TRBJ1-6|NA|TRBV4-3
TGCGCCAGCAGCCAAGATCCCAGGGGGAATTCACCCCTCCACTTT
CASSQDPRGNSPLHF
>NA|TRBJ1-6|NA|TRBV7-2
TGTGCCAGCAGCCCCCCCGGCGGCAGGGGTAATTCACCCCTCCACTTT
CASSPPGGRGNSPLHF
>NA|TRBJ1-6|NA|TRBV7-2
TGTGCCAGCACCACTAGTAATTCACCCCTCCACTTT
CASTTSNSPLHF
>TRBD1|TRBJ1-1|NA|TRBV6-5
TGTGCCAGCTCAGACACAGGGGACACTGAAGCTTTCTTT
CASSDTGDTEAFF
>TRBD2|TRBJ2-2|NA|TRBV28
TGTGCCAGCAGAGGACTAGCGGGAGTCTCTAACACCGGGGAGCTGTTTTTT
CASRGLAGVSNTGELFF
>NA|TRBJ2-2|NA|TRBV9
TGTGCCAGCAGCTGGGGGGACGTCGGGGAGCTGTTTTTT
CASSWGDVGELFF
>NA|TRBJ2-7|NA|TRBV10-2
TGCGCCAGCAGTGTTGGAGACTACGAGCAGTACTTC
CASSVGDYEQYF
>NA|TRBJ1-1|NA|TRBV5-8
TGTGCCAGCAGCTTGACTCCCGCTGCGGCTTTCTTT
CASSLTPAAAFF
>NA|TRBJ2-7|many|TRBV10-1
TGCGCCAGCAGTGACAGGGGCACTTTTTACGAGCAGTACTTC
CASSDRGTFYEQYF
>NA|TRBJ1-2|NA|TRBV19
TGTGCCAGTCTCAAAGCCCAGGGGAACTATGGCTACACCTTC
CASLKAQGNYGYTF
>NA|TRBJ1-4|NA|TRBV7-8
TGTGCCAGCAGCTTAGCTGGAATCTCGCGAGGTGAAAAACTGTTTTTT
CASSLAGISRGEKLFF
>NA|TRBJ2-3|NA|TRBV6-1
TGTGCCAGCAGTGAGGGAGTCACAGATACGCAGTATTTT
CASSEGVTDTQYF
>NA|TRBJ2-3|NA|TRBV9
TGTGCCAGCAGCGTAGGGAGCATAAATACGCAGTATTTT
CASSVGSINTQYF
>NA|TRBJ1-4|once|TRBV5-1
TGCGCCAGCAGTACCGGGATAGCAACTAATGAAAAACTGTTTTTT
CASSTGIATNEKLFF
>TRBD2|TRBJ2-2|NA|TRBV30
TGTGCCTGGAGTGTACCCCGACGCGGGGGGGCCTACACCGGGGAGCTGTTTTTT
CAWSVPRRGGAYTGELFF
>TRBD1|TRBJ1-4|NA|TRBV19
TGTGCCAGTAGACGAGGGGGCGGCAGCCATGCAACTAATGAAAAACTGTTTTTT
CASRRGGGSHATNEKLFF
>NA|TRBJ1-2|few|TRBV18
TGTGCCAGCTCCCGGCCCCCGACCGGGGAAAATGGCTACACCTTC
CASSRPPTGENGYTF
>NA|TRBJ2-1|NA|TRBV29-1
TGCAGCGTTGAAAGGACTTACAATGAGCAGTTCTTC
CSVERTYNEQFF
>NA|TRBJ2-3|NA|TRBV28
TGTGCCAGCAGTTTGGGAGTGAGGGCGGATACAGATACGCAGTATTTT
CASSLGVRADTDTQYF
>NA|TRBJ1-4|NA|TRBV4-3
TGCGCCAGCAGCCAAGATATTGGGGCACCAGAAAAACTGTTTTTT
CASSQDIGAPEKLFF
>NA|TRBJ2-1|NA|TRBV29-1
TGCAGCGTCTACCCGGGGTACAATGAGCAGTTCTTC
CSVYPGYNEQFF
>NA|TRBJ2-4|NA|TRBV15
TGTGCCACCAGCAGGTTAGGACAGACCGCCATTCAGTACTTC
CATSRLGQTAIQYF
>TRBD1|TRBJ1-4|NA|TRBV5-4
TGTGCCAGCAGCTCGAACAGGGGCGGTAATGAAAAACTGTTTTTT
CASSSNRGGNEKLFF
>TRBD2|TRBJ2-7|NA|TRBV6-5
TGTGCCAGCAGTTACGCGGGAGGCTCCTACGAGCAGTACTTC
CASSYAGGSYEQYF
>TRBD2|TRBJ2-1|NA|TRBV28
TGTGCCAGCAGTTTTAGCGGGAGGGCCATTAATGAGCAGTTCTTC
CASSFSGRAINEQFF
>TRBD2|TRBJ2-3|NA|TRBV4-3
TGCGCCAGCAGCCAACAAGGGACTAGCGGGTGGGGTACTCACAGCTTTACGCAGTATTTT
CASSQQGTSGWGTHSFTQYF
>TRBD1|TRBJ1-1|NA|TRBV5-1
TGCGCCAGCAGCTCCCACAGGGGGAACACTGAAGCTTTCTTT
CASSSHRGNTEAFF
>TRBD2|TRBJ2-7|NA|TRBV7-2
TGTGCCAGCAGCGCACGCGCGGGAGGCTACGAGCAGTACTTC
CASSARAGGYEQYF
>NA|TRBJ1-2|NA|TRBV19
TGTGCCAGTAGTCCTCAAGAGGGTTTTAGAGGCTACACCTTC
CASSPQEGFRGYTF
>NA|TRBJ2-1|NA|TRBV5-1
TGCGCCAGCAGCTTGGCCCTTAGCTATAATGAGCAGTTCTTC
CASSLALSYNEQFF
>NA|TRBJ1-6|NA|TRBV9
TGTGCCAGCAGCGTAGGCGGGGGGCGAGGGAATTCACCCCTCCACTTT
CASSVGGGRGNSPLHF
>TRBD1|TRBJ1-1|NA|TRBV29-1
TGCAGCGTCGGAGACAGGGAGGCCACTGAAGCTTTCTTT
CSVGDREATEAFF
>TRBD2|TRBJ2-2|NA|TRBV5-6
TGTGCCAGCAGCCCTGGACTAGCTCGGAACACCGGGGAGCTGTTTTTT
CASSPGLARNTGELFF
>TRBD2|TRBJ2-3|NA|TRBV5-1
TGCGCCAGTGGTAGCGGGATATTAACAGATACGCAGTATTTT
CASGSGILTDTQYF
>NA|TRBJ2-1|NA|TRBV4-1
TGCGCCAGCAGCCAAGAGGGTCGAGGGGGGAGGGTGAATGAGCAGTTCTTC
CASSQEGRGGRVNEQFF
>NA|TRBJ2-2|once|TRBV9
TGTGCCAGCAGCGTAGAGGGCAGGGACACCGGGGAGCTGTTTTTT
CASSVEGRDTGELFF
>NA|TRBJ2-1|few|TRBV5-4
TGTGCCAGCAGCTTGGGCGGGAATGAGCAGTTCTTC
CASSLGGNEQFF